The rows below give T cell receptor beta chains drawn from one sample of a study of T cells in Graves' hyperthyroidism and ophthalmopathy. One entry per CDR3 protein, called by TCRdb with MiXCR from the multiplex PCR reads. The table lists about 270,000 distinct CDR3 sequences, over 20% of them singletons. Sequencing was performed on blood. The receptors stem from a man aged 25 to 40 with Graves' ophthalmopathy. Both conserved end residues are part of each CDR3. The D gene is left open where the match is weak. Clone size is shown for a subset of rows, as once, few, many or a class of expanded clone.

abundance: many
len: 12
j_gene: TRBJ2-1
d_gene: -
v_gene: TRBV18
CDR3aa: CASSGGPNEQFF
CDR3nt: TGTGCCAGCTCAGGGGGGCCCAATGAGCAGTTCTTC

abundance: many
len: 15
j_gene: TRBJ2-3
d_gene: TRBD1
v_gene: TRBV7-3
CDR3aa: CASSPQGDGTDTQYF
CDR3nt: TGTGCCAGCAGCCCCCAGGGGGATGGCACAGATACGCAGTATTTT

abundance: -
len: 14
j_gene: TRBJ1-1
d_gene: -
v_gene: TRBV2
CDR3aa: CASISGRANTVAFF
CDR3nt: TGTGCCAGCATTTCTGGCAGGGCGAACACTGTAGCTTTCTTT

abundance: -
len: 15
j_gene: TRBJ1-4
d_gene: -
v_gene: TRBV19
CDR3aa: CASSIWGQGVEKLFF
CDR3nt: TGTGCCAGTAGTATCTGGGGGCAGGGTGTAGAAAAACTGTTTTTT

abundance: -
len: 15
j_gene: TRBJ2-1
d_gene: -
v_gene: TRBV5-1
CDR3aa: CASSLEGLNRAEQFF
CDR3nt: TGCGCCAGCAGCTTGGAGGGGTTGAACAGGGCCGAGCAGTTCTTC

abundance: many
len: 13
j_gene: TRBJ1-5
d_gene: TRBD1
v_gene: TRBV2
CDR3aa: CARGTGLNQPQHF
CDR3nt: TGTGCCAGGGGGACAGGGTTAAATCAGCCCCAGCATTTT

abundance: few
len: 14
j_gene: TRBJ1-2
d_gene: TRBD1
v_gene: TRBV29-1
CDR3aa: CSVPDREVVYGYTF
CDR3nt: TGCAGCGTGCCCGACAGGGAGGTAGTCTATGGCTACACCTTC

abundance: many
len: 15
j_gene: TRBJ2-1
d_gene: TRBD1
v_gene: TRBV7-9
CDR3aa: CASSSIQGAADEQFF
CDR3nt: TGTGCCAGCAGCTCGATACAGGGGGCTGCTGATGAGCAGTTCTTC

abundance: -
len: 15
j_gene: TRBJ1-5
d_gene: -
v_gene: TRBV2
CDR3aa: CASSGEGAVRQPQHF
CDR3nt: TGTGCCAGCAGTGGTGAAGGGGCGGTACGTCAGCCCCAGCATTTT

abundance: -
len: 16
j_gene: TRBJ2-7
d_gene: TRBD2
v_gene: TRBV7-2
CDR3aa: CASSLVGAGLRNEQYF
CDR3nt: TGTGCCAGCAGCTTAGTTGGAGCGGGACTGAGGAACGAGCAGTACTTC

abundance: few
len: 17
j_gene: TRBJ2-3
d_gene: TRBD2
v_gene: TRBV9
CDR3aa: CASSVAAGGPDTDTQYF
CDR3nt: TGTGCCAGCAGCGTAGCGGCGGGAGGGCCAGACACAGATACGCAGTATTTT

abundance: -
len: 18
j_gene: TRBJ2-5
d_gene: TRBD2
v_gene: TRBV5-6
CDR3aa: CASSLWDVAGVMMETQYF
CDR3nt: TGTGCCAGCAGCTTATGGGATGTAGCGGGAGTGATGATGGAGACCCAGTACTTC

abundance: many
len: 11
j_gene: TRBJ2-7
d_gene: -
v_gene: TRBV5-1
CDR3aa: CASKEGYEQYF
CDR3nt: TGCGCCAGCAAGGAGGGATACGAGCAGTACTTC

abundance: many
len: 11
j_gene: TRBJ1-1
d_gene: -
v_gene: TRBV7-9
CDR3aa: CASSDQGEAFF
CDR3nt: TGTGCCAGCAGCGATCAGGGGGAAGCTTTCTTT

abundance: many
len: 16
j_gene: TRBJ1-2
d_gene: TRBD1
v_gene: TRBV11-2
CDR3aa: CASSSGPGQGAVGYTF
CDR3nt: TGTGCCAGCAGCTCGGGCCCGGGACAGGGGGCTGTTGGCTACACCTTC

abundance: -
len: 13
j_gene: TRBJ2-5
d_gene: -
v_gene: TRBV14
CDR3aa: CASSQSHRETQYF
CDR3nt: TGTGCCAGCAGCCAGAGTCACCGAGAGACCCAGTACTTC